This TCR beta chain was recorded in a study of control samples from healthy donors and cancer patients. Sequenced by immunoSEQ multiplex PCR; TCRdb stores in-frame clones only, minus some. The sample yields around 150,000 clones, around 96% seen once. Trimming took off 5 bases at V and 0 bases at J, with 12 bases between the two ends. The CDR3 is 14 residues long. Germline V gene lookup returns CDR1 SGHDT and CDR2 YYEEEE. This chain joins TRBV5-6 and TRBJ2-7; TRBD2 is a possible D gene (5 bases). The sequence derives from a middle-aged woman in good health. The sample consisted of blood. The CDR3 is CASSAGYSSYEQYF. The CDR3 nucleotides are TGTGCCAGCAGTGCGGGTTATAGCTCCTACGAGCAGTACTTC.